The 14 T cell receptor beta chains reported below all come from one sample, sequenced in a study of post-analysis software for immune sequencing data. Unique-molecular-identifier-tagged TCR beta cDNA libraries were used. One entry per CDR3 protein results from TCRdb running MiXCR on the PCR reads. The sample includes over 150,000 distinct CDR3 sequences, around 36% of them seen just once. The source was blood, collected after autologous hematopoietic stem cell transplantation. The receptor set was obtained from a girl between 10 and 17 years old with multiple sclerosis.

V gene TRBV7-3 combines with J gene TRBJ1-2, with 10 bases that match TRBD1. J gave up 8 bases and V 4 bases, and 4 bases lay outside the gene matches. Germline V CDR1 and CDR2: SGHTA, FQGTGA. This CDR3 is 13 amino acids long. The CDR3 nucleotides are TGTGCCAGCAGCTACGGACAGGGGGGCGGCTACACCTTC. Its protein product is CASSYGQGGGYTF.

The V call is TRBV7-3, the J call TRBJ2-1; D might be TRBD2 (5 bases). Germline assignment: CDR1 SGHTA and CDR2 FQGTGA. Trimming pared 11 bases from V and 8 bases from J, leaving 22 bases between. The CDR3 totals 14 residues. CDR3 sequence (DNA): TGTGCCGGCACCCAAGGAGGTCAAGTCCATGAGCAGTTCTTC. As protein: CAGTQGGQVHEQFF.

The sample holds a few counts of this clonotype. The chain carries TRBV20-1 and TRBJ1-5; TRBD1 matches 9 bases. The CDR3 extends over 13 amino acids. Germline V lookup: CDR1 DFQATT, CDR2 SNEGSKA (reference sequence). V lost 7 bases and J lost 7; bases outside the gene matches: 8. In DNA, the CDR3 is TGCAGTGTCCCGACAGGGGGTGAGCAGCCCCAGCATTTT. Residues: CSVPTGGEQPQHF.

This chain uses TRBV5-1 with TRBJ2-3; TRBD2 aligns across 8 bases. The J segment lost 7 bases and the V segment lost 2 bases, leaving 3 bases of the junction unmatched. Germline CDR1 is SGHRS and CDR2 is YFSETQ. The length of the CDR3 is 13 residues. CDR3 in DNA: TGCGCCAGCAGCTTAGCGGGGGCCCATACGCAGTATTTT. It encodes CASSLAGAHTQYF.

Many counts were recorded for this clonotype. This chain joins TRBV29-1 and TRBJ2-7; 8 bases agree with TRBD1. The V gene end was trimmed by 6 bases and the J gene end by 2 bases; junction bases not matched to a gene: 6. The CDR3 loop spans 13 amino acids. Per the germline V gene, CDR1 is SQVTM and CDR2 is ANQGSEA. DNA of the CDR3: TGCAGCGTCTCTCGGACAGGGACCTACGAGCAGTACTTC. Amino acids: CSVSRTGTYEQYF.

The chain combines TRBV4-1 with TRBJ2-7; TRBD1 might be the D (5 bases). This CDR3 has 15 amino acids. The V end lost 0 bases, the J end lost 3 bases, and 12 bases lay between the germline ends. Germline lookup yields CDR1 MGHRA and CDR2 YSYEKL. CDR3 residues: CASSQEGGANYEQYF. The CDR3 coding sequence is TGCGCCAGCAGCCAAGAAGGTGGGGCGAACTACGAGCAGTACTTC.

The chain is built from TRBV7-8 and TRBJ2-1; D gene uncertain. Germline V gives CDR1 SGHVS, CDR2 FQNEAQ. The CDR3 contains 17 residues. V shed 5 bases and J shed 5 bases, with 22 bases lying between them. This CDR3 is CASSPNGVSDGDNEQFF. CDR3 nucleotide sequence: TGTGCCAGCAGCCCAAACGGAGTGTCGGATGGTGACAATGAGCAGTTCTTC.

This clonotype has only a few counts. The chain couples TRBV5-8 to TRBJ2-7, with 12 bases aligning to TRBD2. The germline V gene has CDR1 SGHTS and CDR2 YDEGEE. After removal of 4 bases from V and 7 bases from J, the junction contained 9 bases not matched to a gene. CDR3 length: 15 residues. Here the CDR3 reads CASSQGLAGPEEQYF. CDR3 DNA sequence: TGTGCCAGCAGCCAAGGACTAGCGGGACCAGAAGAGCAGTACTTC.

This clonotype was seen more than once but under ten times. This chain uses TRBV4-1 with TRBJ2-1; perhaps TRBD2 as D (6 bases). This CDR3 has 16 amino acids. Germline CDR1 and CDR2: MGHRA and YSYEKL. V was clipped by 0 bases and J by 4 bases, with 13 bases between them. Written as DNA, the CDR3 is TGCGCCAGCAGCCAAGAGCGGGGTGTTGGTTACAATGAGCAGTTCTTC. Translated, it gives CASSQERGVGYNEQFF.

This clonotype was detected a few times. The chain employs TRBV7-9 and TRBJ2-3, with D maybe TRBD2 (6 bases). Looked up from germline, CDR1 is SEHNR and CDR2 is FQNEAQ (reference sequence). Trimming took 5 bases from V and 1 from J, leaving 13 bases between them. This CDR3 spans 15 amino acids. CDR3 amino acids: CASSKTRGRTDTQYF. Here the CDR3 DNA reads TGTGCCAGCAGCAAGACTAGGGGACGCACAGATACGCAGTATTTT.

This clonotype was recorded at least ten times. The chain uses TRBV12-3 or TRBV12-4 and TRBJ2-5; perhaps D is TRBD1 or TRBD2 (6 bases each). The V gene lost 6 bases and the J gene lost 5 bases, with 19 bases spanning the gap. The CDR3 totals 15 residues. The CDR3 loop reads CASSRRPRGLETQYF. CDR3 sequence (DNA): TGTGCCAGCAGCCGACGCCCACGGGGGCTGGAGACCCAGTACTTC.

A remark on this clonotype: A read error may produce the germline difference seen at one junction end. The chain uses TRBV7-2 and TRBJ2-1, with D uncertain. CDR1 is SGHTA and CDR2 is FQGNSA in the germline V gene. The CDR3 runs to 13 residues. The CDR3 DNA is TGTGCCAGCAGCTCTACTCGCTACAATGAGCAATTCTTC. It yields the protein CASSSTRYNEQFF.

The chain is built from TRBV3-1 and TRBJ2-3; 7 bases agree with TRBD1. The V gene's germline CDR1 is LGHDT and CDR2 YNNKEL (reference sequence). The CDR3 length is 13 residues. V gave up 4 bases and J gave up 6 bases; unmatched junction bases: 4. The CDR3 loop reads CASSPSRGDTQYF. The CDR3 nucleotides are TGTGCCAGCAGCCCCTCCAGGGGGGATACGCAGTATTTT.

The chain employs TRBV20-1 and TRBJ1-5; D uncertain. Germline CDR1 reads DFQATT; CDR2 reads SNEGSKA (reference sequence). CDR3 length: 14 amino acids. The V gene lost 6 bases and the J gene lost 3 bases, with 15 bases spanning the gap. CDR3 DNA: TGCAGTGCCTCCCGGGGTGGGATCAATCAGCCCCAGCATTTT. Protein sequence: CSASRGGINQPQHF.